What follows are 14 T cell receptor beta chains derived from one specimen sequenced in a study of T cell repertoires in cytomegalovirus infection. TCRdb re-analysed the reads in MiXCR, keeping a single row per CDR3 protein. The repertoire consists of about 180,000 distinct CDR3 sequences, with about a sixth occurring once and the leading ten covering 20% to 25%. Sequenced material: CD8+ T cells from PBMCs. These receptors all stem from a human donor in good health (CMV status not recorded). Some clones in this sample may be carry-over from other donors' samples.

This clonotype came up a few times. The chain has TRBV7-8 and TRBJ1-1; TRBD1 might be the D (5 bases). The CDR3 sequence is 14 residues long. Looked up from germline, CDR1 is SGHVS and CDR2 is FQNEAQ. Deletions cut 3 bases from V and 11 bases from J, with 19 bases between. The CDR3 loop reads CASSFISLRGSAFF. CDR3 bases: TGTGCCAGCAGCTTTATTTCTTTGAGGGGATCGGCTTTCTTT.

This rearrangement joins TRBV28 to TRBJ2-6; D remains unclear. Germline loops: CDR1 MDHEN, CDR2 SYDVKM. This CDR3 comprises 17 residues. V lost 7 bases and J 0 bases, leaving 16 bases between the germline ends. The CDR3: CASTGPYRSSGANVLTF. The CDR3 bases are TGTGCCAGCACCGGCCCATACCGCAGCTCTGGGGCCAACGTCCTGACTTTC.

The chain links TRBV7-9 to TRBJ2-5, with a tentative D call TRBD1 (6 bases). Germline V gives CDR1 SEHNR, CDR2 FQNEAQ (reference sequence). The CDR3 is 13 residues long. The germline V and J ends were trimmed by 5 bases and 4 bases, with 11 bases remaining between them. In nucleotides, the CDR3 is TGTGCCAGCAGCCGGACAGTGGGAGAGACCCAGTACTTC. Translating gives CASSRTVGETQYF.

This clonotype was seen more than once but under ten times. The CDR3 loop reads CASSSREDAQNTGELFF. The CDR3 nucleotides are TGTGCCAGCAGTTCCAGGGAGGACGCCCAGAACACCGGGGAGCTGTTTTTT. This chain joins TRBV11-1 and TRBJ2-2; a possible D gene is TRBD2 (6 bases). This CDR3 has 17 amino acids. V lost 6 bases and J 1 base, leaving 18 bases between the germline ends. CDR1 SGHAT and CDR2 FQDESV come from the germline V gene (reference sequence).

The chain's CDR3 is CASSFLGTPSSGANVLTF. The CDR3 DNA reads as TGTGCCAGCAGTTTCCTCGGGACTCCCAGTTCTGGGGCCAACGTCCTGACTTTC. The chain combines TRBV6-2 or TRBV6-3 with TRBJ2-6, with D maybe TRBD2 (6 bases). Germline lookup yields CDR1 MNHEY and CDR2 SVGEGT. This CDR3 is built from 18 residues. V lost 4 bases to trimming and J lost 1 base, with 17 bases between them.

The V gene is TRBV4-1, the J gene TRBJ2-7, with 7 bases that match TRBD2. The CDR3 is 13 residues long. Germline V gene sequence: CDR1 MGHRA, CDR2 YSYEKL. The V segment lost 3 bases and the J segment 7 bases; nucleotides outside the gene matches: 6. DNA for the CDR3: TGCGCCAGCAGCCAGGGGAGGGGTCGGGAGCAGTACTTC. Translating it yields CASSQGRGREQYF.

This clonotype was detected only a few times. The chain has TRBV2 and TRBJ2-7; TRBD1 or TRBD2 may be the D gene (6 bases each). Per the germline V gene, CDR1 is SNHLY and CDR2 is FYNNEI. The CDR3 consists of 13 residues. Trimming cost V 5 bases and J 3 bases, with 11 bases left between them. The CDR3: CASSPGAYYEQYF. The CDR3, as DNA: TGTGCCAGCAGTCCGGGGGCCTACTACGAGCAGTACTTC.

The chain has TRBV5-5 and TRBJ1-5; no clear D gene. The CDR3 has 16 amino acids. Trimming shortened V by 0 bases and J by 1 base, and 11 bases separated the two germline ends. Germline CDR1 is SGHKS and CDR2 is YYEKEE (reference sequence). In DNA, the CDR3 is TGTGCCAGCAGCTTGGCCTGGAGGCCCAGCAATCAGCCCCAGCATTTT. Translated: CASSLAWRPSNQPQHF.

This clonotype was detected a few times. The rearrangement links TRBV29-1 to TRBJ1-1, with TRBD1 matching over 8 bases. V shed 2 bases, J shed 3 bases, and the junction held 2 bases outside the gene matches. The CDR3 is made up of 13 amino acids. Germline lookup yields CDR1 SQVTM and CDR2 ANQGSEA. CDR3 residues: CSVETGGDTEAFF. In DNA, the CDR3 is TGCAGCGTTGAAACAGGGGGGGACACTGAAGCTTTCTTT.

This clonotype was recorded a few times. This may stem from a read error, because a much larger clone lies one nucleotide away. V usage is TRBV7-2 and J usage is TRBJ2-7; the match to TRBD1 covers 8 bases. Germline CDR1 reads SGHTA; CDR2 reads FQGNSA. The CDR3 extends over 14 amino acids. The CDR3 region has the DNA TGTGCCAGCAGCTGGGGGACAGGAGCCTACGGGCAGTACTTC. Translation: CASSWGTGAYGQYF.

Only a few counts were recorded for this clonotype. The chain employs TRBV20-1 and TRBJ1-1, with 7 bases matching TRBD1. Germline-derived CDR1 and CDR2 are DFQATT and SNEGSKA (reference sequence). The CDR3 is 15 amino acids. V trimming: 6 bases; J trimming: 1 base; junction bases outside the gene matches: 11. The CDR3, as DNA: TGCAGTGCCACCTCCCCCAGGGGGGAGAACACTGAAGCTTTCTTT. It yields the protein CSATSPRGENTEAFF.

This chain connects TRBV12-3 or TRBV12-4 to TRBJ2-1, with TRBD2 matching over 13 bases. J was trimmed by 10 bases and V by 8 bases; bases with no gene match: 8. This CDR3 is built from 14 residues. CDR3 bases: TGTGCCAGCGTCCCGGGACTAGCGGGGCCCGAGCAGTTCTTC. Protein product: CASVPGLAGPEQFF.

This clonotype was counted a few times. V is TRBV7-9 and J is TRBJ2-7; D gene ambiguous. V lost 2 bases to trimming and J lost 6 bases, with 8 bases between them. The CDR3 loop spans 12 amino acids. Germline-derived CDR1 and CDR2 are SEHNR and FQNEAQ (reference sequence). CDR3 in DNA: TGTGCCAGCAGCTTACGGGCTGGCGAGCAGTACTTC. Encoded protein: CASSLRAGEQYF.

This clonotype was seen only a few times. V usage is TRBV28 and J usage is TRBJ1-4; the D is unclear. Germline-derived CDR1 and CDR2 are MDHEN and SYDVKM. The CDR3 sequence is 15 residues long. Trimming left V 7 bases short and J 1 base short, with 13 bases between. CDR3 nucleotides: TGTGCCAGCACCTTAAAGGAGGAAACTAATGAAAAACTGTTTTTT. This encodes CASTLKEETNEKLFF.